The T cell receptor (beta chain) under discussion was sequenced for a study of cytomegalovirus exposure and HLA in healthy donors. Regarding the study as a whole: About 87% or about 30% of the time was how often most TCR beta V segments were productive, according to an earlier analysis. Later analysis identified about 18,000 TCR beta sequences associated with HLA alleles, using a false discovery rate threshold of 0.05. The study reported that TCR beta sequences accurately predicted HLA-A and HLA-B alleles in most subjects. An ancestry cluster, one associated with Asian ancestry, reportedly showed fewer N-insertions than the approximately 670-donor mean in a later analysis.

As to this clone: The target antigen is unknown.

The primer mix had 60 Vbeta and 13 Jbeta primers. TCRdb keeps only in-frame clones here, not all; method: immunoSEQ multiplex PCR. The sample lists about 89,000 clones; about 80% were seen once. Trimming pared 3 bases from V and 3 bases from J, leaving 9 bases between. There are 13 residues in the CDR3. Germline CDR1 and CDR2: KGHSH and LQKENI. This sequence was found in a male donor in good health and CMV-seronegative. Sequencing used PBMCs. The V and J genes are TRBV18 and TRBJ2-7, with D possibly TRBD2 on 5 matching bases. CDR3 DNA: TGTGCCAGCTCACCGGGGAGATTCTACGAGCAGTACTTC. It translates to CASSPGRFYEQYF.